This TCR beta chain was identified during a study of blood T cell repertoires in COVID-19. Across the study: From the United States, Italy and Spain came samples of acute and convalescent COVID-19. T cells, B-cell-depleted T cells, or PBMCs supplied cDNA or gDNA.

This clone was counted once. It was during active infection that Seattle patients were enrolled and then longitudinally followed. As originally analysed: Amplification with reference gene primers provided the estimates of nucleated cell counts. TCRdb's table, derived via immunoSEQ multiplex PCR, lists solely in-frame clones and lacks some. V and J calls and clone size are those listed in that table; D and trimming were worked out from the DNA. The sample comprises 150,000 to 200,000 clones, around 83% of which are singletons, and around 5% rests with the top ten. CDR1 and CDR2 (germline): LGHDT, YNNKEL (reference sequence). The CDR3 consists of 17 residues. V dropped 2 bases and J dropped 1; count of bases not matched to a gene: 9.

The chain is built from TRBV3-1 (or the pseudogene TRBV3-2) and TRBJ2-3, with 7 bases that match TRBD2. The sample consisted of peripheral blood. The sequence was collected from a woman aged 45-65 years with COVID-19, enrolled during active disease. This CDR3 is CASSQTTSLPGTDTQYF. The CDR3 nucleotides read TGTGCCAGCAGCCAAACGACTAGCCTCCCAGGCACAGATACGCAGTATTTT.